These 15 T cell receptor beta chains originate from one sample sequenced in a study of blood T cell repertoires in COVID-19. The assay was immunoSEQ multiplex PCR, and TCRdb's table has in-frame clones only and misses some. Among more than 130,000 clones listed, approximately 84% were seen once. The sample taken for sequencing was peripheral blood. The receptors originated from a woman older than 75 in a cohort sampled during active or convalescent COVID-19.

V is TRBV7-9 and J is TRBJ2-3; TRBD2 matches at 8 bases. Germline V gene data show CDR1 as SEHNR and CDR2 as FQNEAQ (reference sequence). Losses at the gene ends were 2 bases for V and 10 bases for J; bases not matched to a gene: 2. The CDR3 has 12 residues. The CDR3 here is CASSLWGLAQYF. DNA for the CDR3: TGTGCCAGCAGCTTATGGGGACTAGCGCAGTATTTT.

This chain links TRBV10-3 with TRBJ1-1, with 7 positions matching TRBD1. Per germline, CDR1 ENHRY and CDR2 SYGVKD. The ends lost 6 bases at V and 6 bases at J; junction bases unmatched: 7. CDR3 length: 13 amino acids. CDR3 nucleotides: TGTGCCATCAGGGTCCAGGGGGTAGCTGAAGCTTTCTTT. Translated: CAIRVQGVAEAFF.

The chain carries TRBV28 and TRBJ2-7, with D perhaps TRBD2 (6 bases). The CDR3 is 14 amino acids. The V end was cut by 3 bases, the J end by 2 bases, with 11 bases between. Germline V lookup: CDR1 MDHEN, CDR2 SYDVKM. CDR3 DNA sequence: TGTGCCAGCAGTTTGGAGGGCACCCCCTACGAGCAGTACTTC. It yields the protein CASSLEGTPYEQYF.

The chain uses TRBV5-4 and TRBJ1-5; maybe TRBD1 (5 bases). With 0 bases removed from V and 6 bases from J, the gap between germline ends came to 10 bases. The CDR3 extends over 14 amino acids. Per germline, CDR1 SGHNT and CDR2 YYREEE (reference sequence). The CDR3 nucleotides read TGTGCCAGCAGCTTGGACCTGGGGGGTCAGCCCCAGCATTTT. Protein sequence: CASSLDLGGQPQHF.

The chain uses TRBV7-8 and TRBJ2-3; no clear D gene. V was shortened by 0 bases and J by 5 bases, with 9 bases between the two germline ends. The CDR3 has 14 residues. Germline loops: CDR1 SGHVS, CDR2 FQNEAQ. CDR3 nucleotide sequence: TGTGCCAGCAGCTTAGCGGCCTTCAGAGATACGCAGTATTTT. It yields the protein CASSLAAFRDTQYF.

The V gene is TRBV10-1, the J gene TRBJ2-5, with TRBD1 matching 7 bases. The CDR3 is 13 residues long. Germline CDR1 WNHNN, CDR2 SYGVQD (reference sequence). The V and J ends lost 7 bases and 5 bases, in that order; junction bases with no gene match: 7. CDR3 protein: CASKDQGEETQYF. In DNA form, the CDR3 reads TGCGCCAGCAAAGACCAGGGGGAGGAGACCCAGTACTTC.

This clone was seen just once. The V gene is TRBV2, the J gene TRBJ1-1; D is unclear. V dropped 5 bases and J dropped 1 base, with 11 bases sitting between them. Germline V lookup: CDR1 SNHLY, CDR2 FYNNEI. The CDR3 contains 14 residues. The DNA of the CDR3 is TGTGCCAGCAGTTTCGGGGAGGGGAACACTGAAGCTTTCTTT. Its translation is CASSFGEGNTEAFF.

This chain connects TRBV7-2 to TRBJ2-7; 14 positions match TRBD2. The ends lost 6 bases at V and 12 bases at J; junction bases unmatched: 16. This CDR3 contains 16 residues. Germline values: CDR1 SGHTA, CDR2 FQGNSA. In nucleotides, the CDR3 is TGTGCCAGCAGACCAAGACCCGGGACTAGCGGGAGCCGCGCGTACTTC. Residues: CASRPRPGTSGSRAYF.

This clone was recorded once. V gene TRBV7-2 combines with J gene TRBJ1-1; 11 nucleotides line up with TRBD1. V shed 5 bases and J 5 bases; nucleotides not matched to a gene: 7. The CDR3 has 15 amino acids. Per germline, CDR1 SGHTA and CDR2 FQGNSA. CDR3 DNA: TGTGCCAGCAGCCAAGGGGACAGGGGGATGACTGAAGCTTTCTTT. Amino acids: CASSQGDRGMTEAFF.

The CDR3 protein is CASMSGGYEQYF. The CDR3 nucleotides read TGTGCCAGCATGTCAGGGGGTTACGAGCAGTACTTC. The chain recombines TRBV28 with TRBJ2-7; the match to TRBD1 covers 7 bases. After removal of 7 bases from V and 4 bases from J, the junction contained 4 bases not matched to a gene. Germline CDR1 reads MDHEN; CDR2 reads SYDVKM. CDR3 length: 12 residues.

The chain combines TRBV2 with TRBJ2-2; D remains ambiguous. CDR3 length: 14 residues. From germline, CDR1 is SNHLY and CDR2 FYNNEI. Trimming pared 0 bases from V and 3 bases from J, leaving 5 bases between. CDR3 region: CASSEAEYTGELFF. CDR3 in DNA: TGTGCCAGCAGTGAAGCGGAGTACACCGGGGAGCTGTTTTTT. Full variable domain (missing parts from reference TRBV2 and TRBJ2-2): EPEVTQTPSHQVTQMGQEVILRCVPISNHLYFYWYRQILGQKVEFLVSFYNNEISEKSEIFDDQFSVERPDGSNFTLKIRSTKLEDSAMYFCASSEAEYTGELFFGEGSRLTVL.

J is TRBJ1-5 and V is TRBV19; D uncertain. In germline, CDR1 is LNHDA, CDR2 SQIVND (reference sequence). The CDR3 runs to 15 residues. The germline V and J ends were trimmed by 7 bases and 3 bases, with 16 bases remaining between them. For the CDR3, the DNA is TGTGCCAGTAACCCGGCAAGACTGATCAATCAGCCCCAGCATTTT. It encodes CASNPARLINQPQHF.

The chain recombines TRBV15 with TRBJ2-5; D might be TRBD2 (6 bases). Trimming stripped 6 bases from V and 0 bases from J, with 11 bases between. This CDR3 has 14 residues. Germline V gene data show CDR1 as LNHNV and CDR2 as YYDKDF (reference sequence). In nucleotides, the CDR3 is TGTGCCACCAGGCACCGACTAGACCAAGAGACCCAGTACTTC. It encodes CATRHRLDQETQYF.

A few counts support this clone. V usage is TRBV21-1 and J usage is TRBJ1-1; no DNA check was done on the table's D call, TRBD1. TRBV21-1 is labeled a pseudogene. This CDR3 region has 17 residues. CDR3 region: CASSTHSTGGGLTEAFF. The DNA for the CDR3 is TGTGCCAGCAGCACACACTCGACAGGGGGCGGGTTAACTGAAGCTTTCTTT.

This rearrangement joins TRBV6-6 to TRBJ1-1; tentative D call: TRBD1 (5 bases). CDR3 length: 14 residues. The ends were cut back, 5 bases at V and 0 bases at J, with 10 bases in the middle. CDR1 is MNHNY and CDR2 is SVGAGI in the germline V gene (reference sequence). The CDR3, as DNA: TGTGCCAGCAGTCCCAGGGCCATGAACACTGAAGCTTTCTTT. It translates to CASSPRAMNTEAFF.